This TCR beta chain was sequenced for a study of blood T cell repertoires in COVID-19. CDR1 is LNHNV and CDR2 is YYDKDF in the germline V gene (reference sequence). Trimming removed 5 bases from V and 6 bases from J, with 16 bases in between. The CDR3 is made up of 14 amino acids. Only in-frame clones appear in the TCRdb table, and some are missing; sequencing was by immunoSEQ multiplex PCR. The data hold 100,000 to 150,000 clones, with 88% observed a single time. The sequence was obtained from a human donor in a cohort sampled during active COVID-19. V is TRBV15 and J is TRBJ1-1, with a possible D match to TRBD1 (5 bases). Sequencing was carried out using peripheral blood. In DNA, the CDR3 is TGTGCCACCAGCCGGAGGGGCTCGATCGCTGAAGCTTTCTTT. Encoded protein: CATSRRGSIAEAFF.